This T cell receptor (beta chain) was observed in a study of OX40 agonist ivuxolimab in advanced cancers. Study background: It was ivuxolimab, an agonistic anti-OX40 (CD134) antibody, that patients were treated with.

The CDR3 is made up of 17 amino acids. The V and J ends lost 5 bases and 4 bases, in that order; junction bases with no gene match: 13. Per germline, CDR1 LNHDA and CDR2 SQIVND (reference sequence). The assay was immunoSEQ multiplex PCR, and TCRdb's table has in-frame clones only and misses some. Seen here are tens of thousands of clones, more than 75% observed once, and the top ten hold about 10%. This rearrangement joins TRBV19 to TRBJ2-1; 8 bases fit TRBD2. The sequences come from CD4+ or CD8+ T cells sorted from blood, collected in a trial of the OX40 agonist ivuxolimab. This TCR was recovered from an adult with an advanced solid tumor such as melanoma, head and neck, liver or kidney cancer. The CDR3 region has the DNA TGTGCCAGTAGTGATTTTTCAGGCGGGGGGACGTACAATGAGCAGTTCTTC. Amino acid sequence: CASSDFSGGGTYNEQFF. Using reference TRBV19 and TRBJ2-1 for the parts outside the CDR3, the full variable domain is DGGITQSPKYLFRKEGQNVTLSCEQNLNHDAMYWYRQDPGQGLRLIYYSQIVNDFQKGDIAEGYSVSREKKESFPLTVTSAQKNPTAFYLCASSDFSGGGTYNEQFFGPGTRLTVL.